The rows below give T cell receptor beta chains drawn from one sample of a study of blood T cells in healthy people across ages. TCRdb redid the calling of the 5' RACE reads with MiXCR, one entry per CDR3 protein. The table shows 1.5 million to 2 million distinct CDR3 sequences, with 28% occurring only once. Sequences were obtained from blood. All receptors come from a woman aged 25 to 39 in good health. The CDR3 runs from the conserved cysteine through the conserved F or W. D genes are given only for firm matches. Expanded clones are given a class, and other clones once, few, many or no size at all.

v_gene	abundance	j_gene	d_gene	CDR3nt	CDR3aa
TRBV11-2	many	TRBJ2-7	NA	TGTGCCAGCAGCTTGAACAGGGCCTTTGAGTCCTACGAGCAGTACTTC	CASSLNRAFESYEQYF
TRBV5-1	NA	TRBJ2-1	NA	TGCGCCAGCAGCTTGGCGATCGGGGCGAAACCGAGCTCCTACAATGAGCAGTTCTTC	CASSLAIGAKPSSYNEQFF
TRBV29-1	NA	TRBJ2-3	NA	TGCAGCGTTGATAGTGGGGGAGGGGGGCAGTATTTT	CSVDSGGGGQYF
TRBV3-1	few	TRBJ1-1	NA	TGTGCCAGCAGCCCCTCCGTCAGGGCCCAGAACACTGAAGCTTTCTTT	CASSPSVRAQNTEAFF
TRBV20-1	few	TRBJ2-3	NA	TGCAGTGCTAGAGGGCAGGCCCTCTCTCGCACAGATACGCAGTATTTT	CSARGQALSRTDTQYF
TRBV7-9	NA	TRBJ1-5	NA	TGTGCCAGCAGCTTAGGCGTAACAAATGGTCAGCCCCAGCATTTT	CASSLGVTNGQPQHF
TRBV20-1	NA	TRBJ2-1	TRBD2	TGCAGTGCAGGGACTACAGGCGAGCAGTTCTTC	CSAGTTGEQFF
TRBV4-1	NA	TRBJ2-4	NA	TGCGCCAGCAGCCAAGGAGAGACCAAAAACATTCAGTACTTC	CASSQGETKNIQYF
TRBV18	NA	TRBJ2-5	TRBD1	TGTGCCAGCTCACGGGAAGTAGGACAGGCGGCAACCCCGTACTTC	CASSREVGQAATPYF
TRBV12-3/TRBV12-4	NA	TRBJ1-5	NA	TGTGCCAGCAGTTTAGGGTCGGCAGGGATGCCTCAGCCCCAGCATTTT	CASSLGSAGMPQPQHF
TRBV3-1	few	TRBJ2-1	TRBD1	TGTGCCAGCAGCCCACAACTACTAAGGACAGGCTACAATGAGCAGTTCTTC	CASSPQLLRTGYNEQFF
TRBV4-1	NA	TRBJ2-3	TRBD1	TGCGCCAGCAGCCAAGAGGGACAGGGACGAGATACGCAGTATTTT	CASSQEGQGRDTQYF
TRBV5-6	NA	TRBJ2-1	TRBD1	TGTGCCGGCAGCTTGGCCGGGACAGGGAGGAACAATGAGCAGTTCTTC	CAGSLAGTGRNNEQFF
TRBV5-1	NA	TRBJ2-7	NA	TGCGCCAGCAGCTCACTGCTTGGTTACGAGCAGTACTTC	CASSSLLGYEQYF
TRBV5-6	many	TRBJ2-7	NA	TGTGCCAGCAGCTTGGGGCGGGCCAGACGCTACGAGCAGTACTTC	CASSLGRARRYEQYF
TRBV5-1	few	TRBJ1-4	TRBD1	TGCGCCAGCAGCTGGAACAGGGGGCAGGGGGAAAAACTGTTTTTT	CASSWNRGQGEKLFF
TRBV7-7	many	TRBJ2-7	TRBD1	TGTGCCAGCAGCTTGGGACAGTCCCGCTCCTACGAGCAGTACTTC	CASSLGQSRSYEQYF
TRBV12-3/TRBV12-4	NA	TRBJ2-1	NA	TGTGCCAGCAGGGGAGGGGGGGGGGCTAACAATGAGCAGTTCTTC	CASRGGGGANNEQFF
TRBV3-1	few	TRBJ2-6	NA	TGTGCCAGCAGCCCCCACGCAGGGGTTGGGGCCAACGTCCTGACTTTC	CASSPHAGVGANVLTF
TRBV7-2	NA	TRBJ1-2	NA	TGTGCCAGCAGCTTAGAAAGGGGGATAGCTAACTATGGCTACACCTTC	CASSLERGIANYGYTF
TRBV6-6	few	TRBJ1-1	NA	TGTGCCAGCAGGGTCCTTCAGAACACTGAAGCTTTCTTT	CASRVLQNTEAFF
TRBV24-1	few	TRBJ2-2	NA	TGTGCCACCAGCATCACAGGGTCGACCGGGGAGCTGTTTTTT	CATSITGSTGELFF
TRBV20-1	few	TRBJ1-4	NA	TGCAGTGCTGGGGGGAGAGGGCGGTCTGAAAAACTGTTTTTT	CSAGGRGRSEKLFF
TRBV7-9	NA	TRBJ2-7	TRBD2	TGTGCCAGCAGCTTAGGGGGACTAGCGACTTCCTACGAGCAGTACTTC	CASSLGGLATSYEQYF
TRBV18	NA	TRBJ2-1	NA	TGTGCCAGCTCATACGGCCAGGCTGGAGAGCAGTTCTTC	CASSYGQAGEQFF
TRBV10-2	few	TRBJ2-4	NA	TGCGTCAGCAGCGTCGATACTGGGAACATTCAGTACTTC	CVSSVDTGNIQYF
TRBV12-3/TRBV12-4	NA	TRBJ1-1	TRBD1	TGTGCCAGCAGTCTACAGGGGGTTGAGGGCACTGAAGCTTTCTTT	CASSLQGVEGTEAFF
TRBV12-3/TRBV12-4	NA	TRBJ2-1	NA	TGTGCCAGCAGAACAGGTGACTCCTCCTACAATGAGCAGTTCTTC	CASRTGDSSYNEQFF
TRBV20-1	many	TRBJ2-7	NA	TGCAGTGCTGCCGGGACCGCTTCCTACGAGCAGTACTTC	CSAAGTASYEQYF
TRBV20-1	NA	TRBJ1-2	NA	TGCACCGTAGGGTGCAACGGCTACACCTTC	CTVGCNGYTF
TRBV20-1	few	TRBJ1-2	NA	TGCAGTGCCGGACCGTGGTCCCGTGGCTACACCTTC	CSAGPWSRGYTF
TRBV20-1	few	TRBJ1-2	NA	TGCAGTGCTAGGGGTTTGGTAGGGTCCAGCTATGGCTACACCTTC	CSARGLVGSSYGYTF
TRBV5-1	many	TRBJ1-2	NA	TGCGCCAGCAGCTTGGCCGGCTCAGACTATGGCTACACCTTC	CASSLAGSDYGYTF
TRBV10-3	NA	TRBJ2-7	NA	TGTGCCATCAGTGATGGTTACAGCTACGAGCAGTACTTC	CAISDGYSYEQYF
TRBV11-2	NA	TRBJ2-3	TRBD2	TGTGCCAGCAGCTTAGATAGGGCAGGCGGGAGTGGCACAGATACGCAGTATTTT	CASSLDRAGGSGTDTQYF
TRBV5-6	few	TRBJ2-2	TRBD1	TGTGCCAGCAGCACCCCCGGGACAGGGAACGCCGGGGAGCTGTTTTTT	CASSTPGTGNAGELFF
TRBV15	few	TRBJ2-3	TRBD1	TGTGCCACCAGCACGCAAAAAGGGGACAGGGGATTGAGAGATACGCAGTATTTT	CATSTQKGDRGLRDTQYF
TRBV19	NA	TRBJ2-1	NA	TGTGCCAGCAGTAGCACGGGGGGCGCCTCCTACAATGAGCAGTTCTTC	CASSSTGGASYNEQFF
TRBV6-5	NA	TRBJ2-1	TRBD1	TGTGCCAGCAGTCGACCCGCGGACAGGGGAGAGTTCTTC	CASSRPADRGEFF
TRBV11-2	many	TRBJ2-7	NA	TGTGCCAGCAGCGTCGACGGTGGCGGGGCTACCTACGAGCAGTACTTC	CASSVDGGGATYEQYF
TRBV4-3	NA	TRBJ2-7	NA	TGCGCCAGCAGCCAAGATTACGGGAGTTCTTCCTACGAGCAGTACTTC	CASSQDYGSSSYEQYF
TRBV20-1	few	TRBJ2-5	TRBD2	TGCAGTGCCCATCGACTAGCGGGAGGGCCAGGGCAAGAGACCCAGTACTTC	CSAHRLAGGPGQETQYF
TRBV9	few	TRBJ1-6	TRBD1	TGTGCCAGCAGCGCGAACTCAGGGGGGGAGTCACCCCTCCACTTT	CASSANSGGESPLHF
TRBV5-1	many	TRBJ2-7	NA	TGCGCCAGCAGCTTGGAGGGGGGACAGACCTACGAGCAGTACTTC	CASSLEGGQTYEQYF
TRBV7-3	many	TRBJ2-7	TRBD1	TGTGCCAGCAGCCGACAGGGGGTTCCCGACGAGCAGTACTTC	CASSRQGVPDEQYF
TRBV29-1	few	TRBJ2-2	TRBD2	TGCAGCGTTGTGTCTAGCGGGCCTACGAACACCGGGGAGCTGTTTTTT	CSVVSSGPTNTGELFF
TRBV5-1	many	TRBJ2-7	TRBD2	TGCGCCAGCAAGGCCCTGGGGGGGAACTCCTACGAGCAGTACTTC	CASKALGGNSYEQYF
TRBV19	few	TRBJ2-3	NA	TGTGCCAGTAGTCCTCAGGCCACAGATACGCAGTATTTT	CASSPQATDTQYF
TRBV5-1	NA	TRBJ2-7	NA	TGCGCCAGCAGAACGGACCGGTCCTACAATGAGCAGTACTTC	CASRTDRSYNEQYF
TRBV4-3	few	TRBJ2-3	NA	TGCGCCAGCAGCCAAGACGCAGTCTCTGGAGATACGCAGTATTTT	CASSQDAVSGDTQYF
TRBV6-5	few	TRBJ2-7	TRBD1	TGTGCCAGCAGTGCTACCGGGACAGGGGTCTACGAGCAGTACTTC	CASSATGTGVYEQYF
TRBV4-3	NA	TRBJ2-3	NA	TGCGCCAGCAGCCAAGATATAACAGGCACAGATACGCAGTATTTT	CASSQDITGTDTQYF
TRBV3-1	few	TRBJ2-3	NA	TGTGCCAGCAGCCAAGGGACCCTGGATACGCAGTATTTT	CASSQGTLDTQYF
TRBV2	NA	TRBJ1-6	NA	TGTGCCAGCAGTGAAGAGGCAGGGGAGGCCTATAATTCACCCCTCCACTTT	CASSEEAGEAYNSPLHF
TRBV12-3/TRBV12-4	many	TRBJ2-1	TRBD2	TGTGCCAGCAGTAGGACTAGCGGGAGTGGCAATGAGCAGTTCTTC	CASSRTSGSGNEQFF
TRBV28	NA	TRBJ1-1	NA	TGTGCCAGCAGTTTTGGGCGGGACATGAACACTGAAGCTTTCTTT	CASSFGRDMNTEAFF
TRBV18	few	TRBJ1-5	TRBD1	TGTGCCAGCTCACCGTCAGGGGGAACTAGCAATCAGCCCCAGCATTTT	CASSPSGGTSNQPQHF
TRBV7-9	NA	TRBJ2-4	TRBD2	TGTGCCAGCGCACGGATCGGGGGGGCTTACAATGAGCAGTACTTC	CASARIGGAYNEQYF
TRBV9	once	TRBJ2-7	NA	TGTGCCAGCAGCGTAAGGAGCTCGGGAACCGAGCAGTACTTC	CASSVRSSGTEQYF